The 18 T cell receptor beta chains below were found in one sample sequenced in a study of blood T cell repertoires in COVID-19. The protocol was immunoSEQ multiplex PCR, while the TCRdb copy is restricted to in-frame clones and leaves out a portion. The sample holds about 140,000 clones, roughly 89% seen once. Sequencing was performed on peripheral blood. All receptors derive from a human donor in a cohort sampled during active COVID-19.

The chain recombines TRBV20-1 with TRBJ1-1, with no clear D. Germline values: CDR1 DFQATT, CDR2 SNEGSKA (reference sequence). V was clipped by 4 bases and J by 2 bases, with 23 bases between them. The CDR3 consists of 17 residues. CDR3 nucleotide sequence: TGCAGTGCTAATGACCCGCCGGTAGAAGCCGTTAACACTGAAGCTTTCTTT. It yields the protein CSANDPPVEAVNTEAFF.

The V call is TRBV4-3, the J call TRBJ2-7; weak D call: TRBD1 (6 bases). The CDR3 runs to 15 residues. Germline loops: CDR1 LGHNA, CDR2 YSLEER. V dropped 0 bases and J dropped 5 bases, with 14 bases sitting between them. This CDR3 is CASSQEDRDIDEQYF. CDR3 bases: TGCGCCAGCAGCCAAGAGGACCGGGACATAGACGAGCAGTACTTC.

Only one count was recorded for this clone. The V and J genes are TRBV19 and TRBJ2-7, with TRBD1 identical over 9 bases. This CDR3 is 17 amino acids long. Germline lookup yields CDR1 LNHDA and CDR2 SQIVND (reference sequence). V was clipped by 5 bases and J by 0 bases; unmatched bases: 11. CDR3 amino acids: CASSDDSGTGNSYEQYF. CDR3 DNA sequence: TGTGCCAGTAGTGACGATTCCGGGACAGGGAACTCCTACGAGCAGTACTTC.

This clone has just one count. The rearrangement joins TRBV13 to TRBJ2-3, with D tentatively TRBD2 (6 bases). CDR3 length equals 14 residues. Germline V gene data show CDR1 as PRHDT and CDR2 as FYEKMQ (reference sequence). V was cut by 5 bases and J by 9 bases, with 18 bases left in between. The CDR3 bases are TGTGCCAGCAGCCAATGGGACTCCCTCGTAACGCAGTATTTT. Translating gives CASSQWDSLVTQYF.

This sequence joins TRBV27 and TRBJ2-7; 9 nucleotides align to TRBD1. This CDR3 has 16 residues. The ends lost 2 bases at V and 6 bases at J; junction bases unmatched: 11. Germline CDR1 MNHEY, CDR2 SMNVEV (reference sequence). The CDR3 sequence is CASSLGGTGLDSEQYF. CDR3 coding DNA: TGTGCCAGCAGTTTAGGTGGGACAGGGCTAGACTCCGAGCAGTACTTC.

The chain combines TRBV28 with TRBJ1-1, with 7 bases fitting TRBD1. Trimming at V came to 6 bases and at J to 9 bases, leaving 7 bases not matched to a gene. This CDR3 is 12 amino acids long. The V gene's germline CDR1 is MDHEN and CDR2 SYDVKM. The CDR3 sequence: CASRVGTEKAFF. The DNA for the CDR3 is TGTGCCAGCAGAGTGGGGACAGAAAAAGCTTTCTTT.

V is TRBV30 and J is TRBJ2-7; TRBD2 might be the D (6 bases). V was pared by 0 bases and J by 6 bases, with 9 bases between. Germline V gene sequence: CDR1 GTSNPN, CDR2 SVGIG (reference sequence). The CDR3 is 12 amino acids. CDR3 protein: CAWSVLALEQYF. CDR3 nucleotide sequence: TGTGCCTGGAGTGTACTAGCTCTCGAGCAGTACTTC.

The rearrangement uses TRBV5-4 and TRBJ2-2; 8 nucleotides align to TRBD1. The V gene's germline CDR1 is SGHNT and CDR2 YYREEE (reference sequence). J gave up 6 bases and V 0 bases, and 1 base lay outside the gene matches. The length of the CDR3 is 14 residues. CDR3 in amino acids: CASSLGQGPGELFF. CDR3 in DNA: TGTGCCAGCAGCTTGGGACAGGGGCCCGGGGAGCTGTTTTTT.

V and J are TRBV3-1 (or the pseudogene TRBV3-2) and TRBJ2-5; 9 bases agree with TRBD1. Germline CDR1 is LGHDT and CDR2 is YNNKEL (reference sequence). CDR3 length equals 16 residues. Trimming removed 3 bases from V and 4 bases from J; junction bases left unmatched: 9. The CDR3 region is CASSHAGTGNRETQYF. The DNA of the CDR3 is TGTGCCAGCAGCCATGCCGGGACAGGGAATAGAGAGACCCAGTACTTC.

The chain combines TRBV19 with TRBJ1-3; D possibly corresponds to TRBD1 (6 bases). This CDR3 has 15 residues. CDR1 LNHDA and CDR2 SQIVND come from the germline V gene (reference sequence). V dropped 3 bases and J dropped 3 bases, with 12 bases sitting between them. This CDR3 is CASSISDSLGNTIYF. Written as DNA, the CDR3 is TGTGCCAGTAGTATCTCGGACAGCCTTGGAAACACCATATATTTT. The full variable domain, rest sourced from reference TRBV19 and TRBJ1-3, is DGGITQSPKYLFRKEGQNVTLSCEQNLNHDAMYWYRQDPGQGLRLIYYSQIVNDFQKGDIAEGYSVSREKKESFPLTVTSAQKNPTAFYLCASSISDSLGNTIYFGEGSWLTVV.

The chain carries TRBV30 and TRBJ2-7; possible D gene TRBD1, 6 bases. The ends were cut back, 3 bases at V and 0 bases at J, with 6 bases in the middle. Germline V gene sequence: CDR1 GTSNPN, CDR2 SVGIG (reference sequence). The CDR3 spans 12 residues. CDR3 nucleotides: TGTGCCTGGAGGGGGGCCTCCTACGAGCAGTACTTC. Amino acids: CAWRGASYEQYF.

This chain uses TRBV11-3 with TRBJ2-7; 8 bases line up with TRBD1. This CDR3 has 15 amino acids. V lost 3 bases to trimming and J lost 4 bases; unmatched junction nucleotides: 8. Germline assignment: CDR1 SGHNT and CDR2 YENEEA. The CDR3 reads CASSFRTGPTYEQYF. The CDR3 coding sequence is TGTGCCAGCAGCTTCCGGACAGGGCCAACTTACGAGCAGTACTTC.

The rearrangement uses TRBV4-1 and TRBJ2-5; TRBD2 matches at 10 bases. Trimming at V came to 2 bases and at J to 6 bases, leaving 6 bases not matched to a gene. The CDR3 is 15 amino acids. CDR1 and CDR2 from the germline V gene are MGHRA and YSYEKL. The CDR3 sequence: CASSQPAGGRKTQYF. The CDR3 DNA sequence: TGCGCCAGCAGCCAACCAGCGGGGGGGCGAAAGACCCAGTACTTC.

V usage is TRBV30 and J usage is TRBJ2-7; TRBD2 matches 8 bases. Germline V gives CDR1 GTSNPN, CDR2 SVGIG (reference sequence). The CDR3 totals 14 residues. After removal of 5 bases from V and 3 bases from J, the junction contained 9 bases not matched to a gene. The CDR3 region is CAWGTSPSSYEQYF. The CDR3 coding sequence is TGTGCCTGGGGGACTAGTCCGTCAAGCTACGAGCAGTACTTC.

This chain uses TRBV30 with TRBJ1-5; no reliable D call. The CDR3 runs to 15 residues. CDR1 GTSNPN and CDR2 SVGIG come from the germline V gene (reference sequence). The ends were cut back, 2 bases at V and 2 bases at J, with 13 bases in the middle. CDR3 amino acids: CAWSPLGVRNQPQHF. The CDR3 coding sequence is TGTGCCTGGAGTCCCCTCGGGGTTCGCAATCAGCCCCAGCATTTT.

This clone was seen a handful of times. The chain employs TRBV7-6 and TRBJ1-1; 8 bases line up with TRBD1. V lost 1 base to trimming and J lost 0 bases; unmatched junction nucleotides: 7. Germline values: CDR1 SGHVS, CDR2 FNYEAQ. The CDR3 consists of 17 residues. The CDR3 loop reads CASSLGTGTMMNTEAFF. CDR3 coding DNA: TGTGCCAGCAGCTTAGGGACAGGGACGATGATGAACACTGAAGCTTTCTTT.

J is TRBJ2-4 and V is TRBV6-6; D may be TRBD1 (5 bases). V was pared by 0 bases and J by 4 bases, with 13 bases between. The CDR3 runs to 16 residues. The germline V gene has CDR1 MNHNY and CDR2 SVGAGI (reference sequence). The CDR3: CASSYSIDSPKNIQYF. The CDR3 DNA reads TGTGCCAGCAGTTACTCGATCGACAGCCCAAAAAACATTCAGTACTTC.

CDR3 bases: TGCAGCGTTGAAGACCCTAGCGGGGGGTGGAATGAGCAGTTCTTC. Its protein is CSVEDPSGGWNEQFF. This rearrangement joins TRBV29-1 to TRBJ2-1, with 11 bases that match TRBD2. Unmatched junction bases numbered 5, after V lost 0 bases and J lost 7 bases. There are 15 residues in the CDR3. Germline assignment: CDR1 SQVTM and CDR2 ANQGSEA.